This TCR beta chain was captured by sequencing in a study of blood T cell repertoires in COVID-19. Study-wide background: Acute-phase and convalescent COVID-19 samples originated in the United States, Italy and Spain. T cells, B-cell-depleted T cells, or PBMCs supplied cDNA or gDNA.

The length of the CDR3 is 15 residues. Germline CDR1 is SEHNR and CDR2 is FQNEAQ (reference sequence). Trimming removed 7 bases from V and 5 bases from J; junction bases left unmatched: 12. Per the authors' pipeline: Cell counts per sample came from amplifying reference gene primers. TCRdb's copy holds only in-frame clones and misses some; the assay was immunoSEQ multiplex PCR. Clone size and V and J calls were adopted from that table, with D and trimming inferred from the DNA. The sample lists 150,000 to 200,000 clones; approximately 90% were seen once. The chain links TRBV7-9 to TRBJ1-1, with TRBD1 matching 8 bases. What was sequenced was peripheral blood. This sequence originates from a man between 18 and 29 years old who had recovered from COVID-19. The CDR3 DNA follows: TGTGCCAGCATCCTCCGGGACAGGCCTGCAACTGAAGCTTTCTTT. Translated: CASILRDRPATEAFF. The entire variable domain, with the rest obtained from reference TRBV7-9 and TRBJ1-1, is as follows: DTGVSQNPRHKITKRGQNVTFRCDPISEHNRLYWYRQTLGQGPEFLTYFQNEAQLEKSRLLSDRFSAERPKGSFSTLEIQRTEQGDSAMYLCASILRDRPATEAFFGQGTRLTVV.